A selection of T cell receptor beta chains follows, all from one sample in a study of CD8 T cells in ankylosing spondylitis. One entry per CDR3 protein, called by TCRdb with MiXCR from the 5' RACE reads. The sample lists 300,000 to 350,000 distinct CDR3 sequences; roughly 14% were seen once. The sample comprised blood, either unsorted or a sorted T cell fraction (not recorded which). These TCRs come from a male donor with ankylosing spondylitis or in good health (not recorded which). The CDR3 runs from the conserved cysteine through the conserved F or W. D genes are given only for firm matches. Only part of the rows carry a size: once, few, many, or a class if the clone is expanded.

J,V,size,D,DNA,CDR3
TRBJ2-6,TRBV3-1,few,-,TGTGCCAGCAGCCAAATGCAGGGTAGAAGGACTGGGGCCAACGTCCTGACTTTC,CASSQMQGRRTGANVLTF
TRBJ1-4,TRBV4-1,few,-,TGCGCCAGCAGCCAAGAGTATCCAGGGACTAATGAAAAACTGTTTTTT,CASSQEYPGTNEKLFF
TRBJ2-7,TRBV2,-,-,TGTGCCAGCAGTGTAACGGGACTTCTAGGTAGCGAGCAGTACTTC,CASSVTGLLGSEQYF
TRBJ2-3,TRBV20-1,-,-,TGCAGTGCCCCGGCTGGAGGCTCAGATACGCAGTATTTT,CSAPAGGSDTQYF
TRBJ1-1,TRBV6-1,many,-,TGTGCCAGCGGGAAAAACCTGAACACTGAAGCTTTCTTT,CASGKNLNTEAFF
TRBJ1-6,TRBV3-1,-,-,TGTGCCAGCAGCCACGAACCTGGGGACACACCCCTCCACTTT,CASSHEPGDTPLHF
TRBJ2-3,TRBV5-1,many,-,TGCGCCAGCAGCTTGAGGGCAGATACGCAGTATTTT,CASSLRADTQYF
TRBJ1-2,TRBV27,few,TRBD1,TGTGCCAGCAGCCGACTTCTCACAGGGGGTGGCTACACCTTC,CASSRLLTGGGYTF
TRBJ2-1,TRBV11-2,-,TRBD2,TGTGCCAGCAGCCTAAGCGGGATCTCCTACAATGAGCAGTTCTTC,CASSLSGISYNEQFF
TRBJ2-7,TRBV12-3/TRBV12-4,-,-,TGTGCCAGCAGTTATACGAGCGGCCACGAGCAGTACTTC,CASSYTSGHEQYF
TRBJ2-7,TRBV20-1,-,-,TGCAGTGCTAGAGGTTGGGACCACTACGAGCAGTACTTC,CSARGWDHYEQYF
TRBJ1-1,TRBV29-1,-,-,TGCAGCGTTGGCGAGGGAAACACTGAAGCTTTCTTT,CSVGEGNTEAFF
TRBJ2-2,TRBV4-1,many,TRBD2,TGCGCCAGCAGCCCCGCTAGCGGGGGGCTCGTGGACACCGGGGAGCTGTTTTTT,CASSPASGGLVDTGELFF
TRBJ2-3,TRBV28,-,-,TGTGCCAGCAGTACTTTGGACATCACAGATACGCAGTATTTT,CASSTLDITDTQYF
TRBJ1-3,TRBV18,-,-,TGTGCCAGCTCACCGACAGGTCCGAGCTCTGGAAACACCATATATTTT,CASSPTGPSSGNTIYF
TRBJ2-1,TRBV19,few,-,TGTGCCAGTAGTGGCGATGAGCAGTTCTTC,CASSGDEQFF
TRBJ2-6,TRBV29-1,few,TRBD1,TGCAGCGCCTCTCGGGACAGGGGGCCTGGGGCCAACGTCCTGACTTTC,CSASRDRGPGANVLTF
TRBJ2-2,TRBV11-2,-,-,TGTGCCAGCAGTCAAGACCCTGGGGCACACTATGCGAACACCGGGGAGCTGTTTTTT,CASSQDPGAHYANTGELFF
TRBJ1-2,TRBV20-1,few,-,TGCAGTGCTTATGCCAGGGATAACTATGGCTACACCTTC,CSAYARDNYGYTF
TRBJ1-1,TRBV6-1,-,-,TGTGCCAGCACCCTAACACTTCCCATGAACACTGAAGCTTTCTTT,CASTLTLPMNTEAFF
TRBJ2-3,TRBV7-2,-,TRBD2,TGTGCCAGCAGATCCCCCACTAGCGGGGGATTAGATACGCAGTATTTT,CASRSPTSGGLDTQYF
TRBJ1-6,TRBV20-1,once,-,TGCAGTGCCAAGACCCCCGGGACCTATAATTCACCCCTCCACTTT,CSAKTPGTYNSPLHF
TRBJ1-1,TRBV5-1,many,TRBD1,TGCGCCAGCAGCTCGGGACAGTTGGGCACTGAAGCTTTCTTT,CASSSGQLGTEAFF
TRBJ2-3,TRBV6-1,-,TRBD1,TGTGCCAGTGCTCACAGGGGAAGCACAGATACGCAGTATTTT,CASAHRGSTDTQYF
TRBJ2-7,TRBV3-1,-,TRBD1,TGTGCCAGCAGCAAAGAGTTACAGGGGTTTAAGGAGCAGTACTTC,CASSKELQGFKEQYF
TRBJ2-7,TRBV12-3/TRBV12-4,few,TRBD1,TGTGCCAGCAGTCAGACAGGGGGCGCTTCTCCCCAGTACTTC,CASSQTGGASPQYF
TRBJ2-3,TRBV20-1,-,-,TGCAGTGCCGTTCGGGGCACAGGGGAGGCAGATACGCAGTATTTT,CSAVRGTGEADTQYF
TRBJ2-3,TRBV6-1,many,-,TGTGCCAGCACCTCGGGCAGGGGGGCCAGCACAGATACGCAGTATTTT,CASTSGRGASTDTQYF
TRBJ2-2,TRBV4-1,few,TRBD2,TGCGCCAGCTTCCCGGGACTAGCGGGCCCGAACACCGGGGAGCTGTTTTTT,CASFPGLAGPNTGELFF
TRBJ2-1,TRBV20-1,-,-,TGCAGTGCTAGAGGAGCAGCGGGTGGGTCCTACAATGAGCAGTTCTTC,CSARGAAGGSYNEQFF
TRBJ1-1,TRBV7-9,-,-,TGTGCCAGCAGCCCAATGACAGAGAACACTGAAGCTTTCTTT,CASSPMTENTEAFF
TRBJ2-7,TRBV5-1,few,-,TGCGCCAGCAGCCAGCGGTCCGCCTACGAGCAGTACTTC,CASSQRSAYEQYF
TRBJ1-1,TRBV4-1,few,-,TGCGCCAGCAGCCAAGATGGACGAGGGGGGACTGAAGCTTTCTTT,CASSQDGRGGTEAFF
TRBJ2-7,TRBV5-1,few,-,TGCGCCAGCAGCAGCCCAGTGTCCTACGAGCAGTACTTC,CASSSPVSYEQYF
TRBJ2-1,TRBV5-1,few,-,TGCGCCAGCAGCTTACCGGGACAGGGGGGACTAGCGGGTAACAATGAGCAGTTCTTC,CASSLPGQGGLAGNNEQFF
TRBJ2-2,TRBV12-3/TRBV12-4,few,-,TGTGCCAGCAGACCGGCAGGGAACACCGGGGAGCTGTTTTTT,CASRPAGNTGELFF
TRBJ1-1,TRBV5-6,few,-,TGTGCCAGCAGCTTGGTAGGTCGGGAAGCTTTCTTT,CASSLVGREAFF
TRBJ2-6,TRBV3-1,-,-,TGTGCCAGCAGCCAGTCCCAGGGGCGGACTGGGGCCAACGTCCTGACTTTC,CASSQSQGRTGANVLTF
TRBJ1-5,TRBV5-6,-,-,TGTGCCAGCAGCTTTGGGTCCTATTCCGATCAGCCCCAGCATTTT,CASSFGSYSDQPQHF
TRBJ2-1,TRBV9,once,-,TGTGCCAGCGCTATGCCAGGCTCCTACAATGAGCAGTTCTTC,CASAMPGSYNEQFF
TRBJ1-2,TRBV3-1,-,-,TGTGCCAGCAGCCAAGGGGTGGATTTTAACTATGGCTACACCTTC,CASSQGVDFNYGYTF